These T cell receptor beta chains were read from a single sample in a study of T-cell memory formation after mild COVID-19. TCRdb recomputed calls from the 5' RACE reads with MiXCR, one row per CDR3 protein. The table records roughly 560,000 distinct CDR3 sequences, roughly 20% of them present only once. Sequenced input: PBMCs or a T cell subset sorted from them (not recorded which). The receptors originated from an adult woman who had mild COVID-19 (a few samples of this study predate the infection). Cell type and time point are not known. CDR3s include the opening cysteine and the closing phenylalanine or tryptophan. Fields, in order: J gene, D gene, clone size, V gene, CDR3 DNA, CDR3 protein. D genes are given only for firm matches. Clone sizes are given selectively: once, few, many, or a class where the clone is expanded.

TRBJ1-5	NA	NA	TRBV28	TGTGCCAGCAAGCAGGGTTTCAATCAGCCCCAGCATTTT	CASKQGFNQPQHF
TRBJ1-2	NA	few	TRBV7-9	TGTGCCAGCACCTCGAGGGGTCGACAGCACCAGGGCGGCTACACCTTC	CASTSRGRQHQGGYTF
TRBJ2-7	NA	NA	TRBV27	TGTGCCAGCAGTTTAAGTGCAGTACACTACGAGCAGTACTTC	CASSLSAVHYEQYF
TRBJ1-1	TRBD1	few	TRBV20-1	TGCAGTGCTAGAGTGGACAGGGGGCCGGTTGAAGCTTTCTTT	CSARVDRGPVEAFF
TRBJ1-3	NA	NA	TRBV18	TGTGCCAGCTCAAATTCCAGGGGCTCCTCTGGAAACACCATATATTTT	CASSNSRGSSGNTIYF
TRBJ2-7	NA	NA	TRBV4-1	TGCGCCAGCAGCCAAACGGGCAGGGAATCCTACGAGCAGTACTTC	CASSQTGRESYEQYF
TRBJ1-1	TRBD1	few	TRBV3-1	TGTGCCAGCAGCCAGGAAACAGGGGACACTGAAGCTTTCTTT	CASSQETGDTEAFF
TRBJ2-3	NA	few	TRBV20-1	TGCAGCCCGAGAGGCCCCCCGGGGCGCACAGATACGCAGTATTTT	CSPRGPPGRTDTQYF
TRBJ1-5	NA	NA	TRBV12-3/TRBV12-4	TGTGCCAGCAGTTTAGTACAGGTTGATCAGCCCCAGCATTTT	CASSLVQVDQPQHF
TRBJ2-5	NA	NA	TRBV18	TGTGCCAGCTCTCCTAGGACTGGGGCAGAGACCCAGTACTTC	CASSPRTGAETQYF
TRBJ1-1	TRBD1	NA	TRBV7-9	TGTGCCAGCAGCCTGCCGGGACAGCCAGCTTTCTTT	CASSLPGQPAFF
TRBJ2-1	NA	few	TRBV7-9	TGTGCCAGCAGCTTAGTCCCAGGGTTCTACAATGAGCAGTTCTTC	CASSLVPGFYNEQFF
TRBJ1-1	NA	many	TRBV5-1	TGCGCCAGCAGCTTGGGCCAGGGGAGGAACACTGAAGCTTTCTTT	CASSLGQGRNTEAFF
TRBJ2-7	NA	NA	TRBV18	TGTGCCAGCTCGCCACAGGGAATGTACGAGCAGTACTTC	CASSPQGMYEQYF
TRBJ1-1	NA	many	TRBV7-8	TGTGCCAGCAGCTTAGAGTCTTCCCCCCGGAGAGCTTTCTTT	CASSLESSPRRAFF
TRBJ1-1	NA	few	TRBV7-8	TGTGCCAGCAGCTTAGAGGCGAGCACTGAAGCTTTCTTT	CASSLEASTEAFF
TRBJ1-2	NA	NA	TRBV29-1	TGCAGCGTTGCCGCAGGGGACTATGGCTACACCTTC	CSVAAGDYGYTF
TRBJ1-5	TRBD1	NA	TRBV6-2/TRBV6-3	TGTGCCAGCAGTCAGGGGACAGCTCCATATAGCAATCAGCCCCAGCATTTT	CASSQGTAPYSNQPQHF
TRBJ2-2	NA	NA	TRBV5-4	TGTGCCAGCAGCTTGGGCACAGGGAAGCCCGGGGAGCTGTTTTTT	CASSLGTGKPGELFF
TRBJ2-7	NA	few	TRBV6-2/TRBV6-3	TGTGCCAGCGGGAGAGCGGGCCTCTCCTACGAGCAGTACTTC	CASGRAGLSYEQYF
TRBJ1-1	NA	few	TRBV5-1	TGCGCCAGCAGCTTGGAGGCAGCTCATATGAACACTGAAGCTTTCTTT	CASSLEAAHMNTEAFF
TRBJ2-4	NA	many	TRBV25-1	TGTGCCAGCAGTCCCGGCCGAGCCAAAAACATTCAGTACTTC	CASSPGRAKNIQYF